This T cell receptor beta chain originates from a study of blood T cell repertoires in COVID-19. About the study: Sample material is recorded as cDNA or gDNA derived from T cells, B-cell-depleted T cells, or PBMCs.

Everyone who took part was roughly 18 to 89 years old, and they came from about two dozen US areas. Categorization into cohorts depended on clinical history that participants reported. How the authors handled the data: From reference gene primer amplification, estimates of nucleated cell counts were derived. Generated by immunoSEQ multiplex PCR, the TCRdb table keeps only in-frame clones and is missing some. V and J calls and clone size are as listed in that table; D and trimming were resolved from the DNA. Of roughly 250,000 clones listed, approximately 90% are singletons. The CDR3 covers 14 residues. The V gene's germline CDR1 is SGHDT and CDR2 YYEEEE. V lost 3 bases, J lost 3 bases, and 12 bases lay in between.

Material for sequencing was PBMCs or T cells enriched from blood (not recorded which). The TCR sequence derives from a woman younger than 45 with acute COVID-19. The rearrangement uses TRBV5-6 and TRBJ1-2, with D unresolved. Written as DNA, the CDR3 is TGTGCCAGCAGCTGGATTGACAAGGACTATGGCTACACCTTC. Protein sequence: CASSWIDKDYGYTF.